The rows below give T cell receptor beta chains drawn from one sample of a study of T cells in Graves' hyperthyroidism and ophthalmopathy. TCRdb reanalysed the multiplex PCR reads using MiXCR and keeps one entry per CDR3 protein. The table records more than 300,000 distinct CDR3 sequences, about 17% of them present only once. Specimen: blood. These receptors originate from a woman in her twenties or thirties with Graves' hyperthyroidism that later progressed to Graves' ophthalmopathy. The CDR3 runs from the conserved cysteine through the conserved F or W. D genes are given only for firm matches. For some rows the clone size is stated as once, few or many, or as a class when expanded; others skip it.

J gene: TRBJ2-3; D gene: -; V gene: TRBV5-1; clone size: many; CDR3 protein: CASRGAPFTDTQYF; CDR3 DNA: TGCGCCAGCAGGGGAGCCCCATTCACAGATACGCAGTATTTT
J gene: TRBJ1-3; D gene: -; V gene: TRBV7-9; clone size: many; CDR3 protein: CASSPSGNTIYF; CDR3 DNA: TGTGCCAGCAGTCCTTCTGGAAACACCATATATTTT
J gene: TRBJ2-3; D gene: -; V gene: TRBV7-2; clone size: many; CDR3 protein: CASSLDVDTQYF; CDR3 DNA: TGTGCCAGCAGCTTAGATGTAGATACGCAGTATTTT
J gene: TRBJ2-4; D gene: -; V gene: TRBV5-1; clone size: many; CDR3 protein: CASSLDTGLAKNIQYF; CDR3 DNA: TGCGCCAGCAGCTTGGATACTGGTCTAGCCAAAAACATTCAGTACTTC
J gene: TRBJ2-2; D gene: -; V gene: TRBV2; clone size: many; CDR3 protein: CASIDRENTGELFF; CDR3 DNA: TGTGCCAGCATCGATAGGGAGAACACCGGGGAGCTGTTTTTT
J gene: TRBJ2-1; D gene: TRBD2; V gene: TRBV7-9; clone size: many; CDR3 protein: CASSRRTSGAYNEQFF; CDR3 DNA: TGTGCCAGCAGCCGCCGGACTAGCGGGGCCTACAATGAGCAGTTCTTC
J gene: TRBJ2-1; D gene: -; V gene: TRBV27; clone size: many; CDR3 protein: CASSLRGYNEQFF; CDR3 DNA: TGTGCCAGCAGTTTGCGGGGCTACAATGAGCAGTTCTTC
J gene: TRBJ2-7; D gene: TRBD1; V gene: TRBV11-2; clone size: many; CDR3 protein: CASSSGTDLYEQYF; CDR3 DNA: TGTGCCAGCAGCTCCGGGACAGACCTCTACGAGCAGTACTTC
J gene: TRBJ1-2; D gene: -; V gene: TRBV30; clone size: many; CDR3 protein: CAWSRLGYTF; CDR3 DNA: TGTGCCTGGAGCCGGCTTGGCTACACCTTC
J gene: TRBJ2-7; D gene: -; V gene: TRBV27; clone size: many; CDR3 protein: CASSSGHHSYEQYF; CDR3 DNA: TGTGCCAGCAGTTCGGGACACCACTCCTACGAGCAGTACTTC
J gene: TRBJ1-2; D gene: -; V gene: TRBV6-5; clone size: -; CDR3 protein: CASSYRVEGYTF; CDR3 DNA: TGTGCCAGCAGTTACAGGGTAGAAGGCTACACCTTC
J gene: TRBJ2-1; D gene: TRBD1; V gene: TRBV18; clone size: many; CDR3 protein: CASSPGQEFGEQFF; CDR3 DNA: TGTGCCAGCTCACCGGGACAGGAATTTGGTGAGCAGTTCTTC
J gene: TRBJ1-4; D gene: -; V gene: TRBV12-3/TRBV12-4; clone size: many; CDR3 protein: CASSLVGATNEKLFF; CDR3 DNA: TGTGCCAGCAGTTTAGTTGGGGCAACTAATGAAAAACTGTTTTTT
J gene: TRBJ2-2; D gene: TRBD1; V gene: TRBV5-1; clone size: few; CDR3 protein: CASRLGQGATGELFF; CDR3 DNA: TGCGCCAGCAGATTGGGACAGGGGGCGACCGGGGAGCTGTTTTTT
J gene: TRBJ1-1; D gene: -; V gene: TRBV11-3; clone size: -; CDR3 protein: CASRSGPATFF; CDR3 DNA: TGTGCCAGCAGGTCGGGACCCGCCACTTTCTTT
J gene: TRBJ1-2; D gene: -; V gene: TRBV7-9; clone size: many; CDR3 protein: CASSLAESEGLGGYTF; CDR3 DNA: TGTGCCAGCAGCTTAGCGGAGTCGGAGGGTTTAGGTGGCTACACCTTC
J gene: TRBJ2-6; D gene: -; V gene: TRBV7-2; clone size: -; CDR3 protein: CASSLVGVRSGANVLTF; CDR3 DNA: TGTGCCAGCAGCTTAGTGGGGGTCCGTTCTGGGGCCAACGTCCTGACTTTC
J gene: TRBJ1-1; D gene: TRBD1; V gene: TRBV19; clone size: few; CDR3 protein: CASSIFGTGSNTEAFF; CDR3 DNA: TGTGCCAGTAGTATCTTTGGGACAGGGTCGAACACTGAAGCTTTCTTT
J gene: TRBJ2-1; D gene: TRBD2; V gene: TRBV11-1; clone size: many; CDR3 protein: CASRATSGRPYNEQFF; CDR3 DNA: TGTGCCAGCAGAGCGACTAGCGGGAGGCCCTACAATGAGCAGTTCTTC
J gene: TRBJ1-4; D gene: TRBD1; V gene: TRBV2; clone size: many; CDR3 protein: CASSDSGTVNEKLFF; CDR3 DNA: TGTGCCAGCAGTGATTCCGGGACAGTTAATGAAAAACTGTTTTTT
J gene: TRBJ2-5; D gene: -; V gene: TRBV6-6; clone size: -; CDR3 protein: CASSYLGPGEDSETQYF; CDR3 DNA: TGTGCCAGCAGTTACTTAGGTCCGGGGGAGGACAGCGAGACCCAGTACTTC
J gene: TRBJ1-2; D gene: -; V gene: TRBV27; clone size: many; CDR3 protein: CASKPSGRGFVFYGYTF; CDR3 DNA: TGTGCCAGCAAACCTTCGGGCAGGGGCTTCGTGTTTTATGGCTACACCTTC
J gene: TRBJ1-2; D gene: -; V gene: TRBV5-1; clone size: many; CDR3 protein: CASSLQGRGYTF; CDR3 DNA: TGCGCCAGCAGCTTACAGGGACGTGGCTACACCTTC
J gene: TRBJ2-2; D gene: -; V gene: TRBV3-1; clone size: many; CDR3 protein: CASSPTVTGELFF; CDR3 DNA: TGTGCCAGCAGCCCGACAGTAACCGGGGAGCTGTTTTTT
J gene: TRBJ2-7; D gene: TRBD2; V gene: TRBV4-2; clone size: many; CDR3 protein: CASSQAQRELINEQYF; CDR3 DNA: TGTGCCAGCAGCCAAGCCCAGCGGGAGTTGATCAACGAGCAGTACTTC
J gene: TRBJ1-5; D gene: -; V gene: TRBV6-1; clone size: few; CDR3 protein: CASSALPNQPQHF; CDR3 DNA: TGTGCCAGCAGTGCTCTCCCAAATCAGCCCCAGCATTTT
J gene: TRBJ1-2; D gene: TRBD1; V gene: TRBV9; clone size: few; CDR3 protein: CASSAEFNTDRGYGYTF; CDR3 DNA: TGTGCCAGCAGCGCCGAATTCAATACCGACAGGGGCTATGGCTACACCTTC
J gene: TRBJ2-7; D gene: -; V gene: TRBV3-1; clone size: many; CDR3 protein: CASSQEGLDEQYF; CDR3 DNA: TGTGCCAGCAGCCAAGAAGGCCTCGATGAGCAGTACTTC
J gene: TRBJ2-1; D gene: TRBD2; V gene: TRBV27; clone size: many; CDR3 protein: CASSLRGAGGYYNEQFF; CDR3 DNA: TGTGCCAGCAGTTTAAGGGGGGCGGGAGGGTACTACAATGAGCAGTTCTTC
J gene: TRBJ2-3; D gene: -; V gene: TRBV6-4; clone size: -; CDR3 protein: CASSDYAETTDTQYF; CDR3 DNA: TGTGCCAGCAGTGATTATGCCGAGACCACAGATACGCAGTATTTT
J gene: TRBJ1-5; D gene: -; V gene: TRBV3-1; clone size: few; CDR3 protein: CASSARVLGPQHF; CDR3 DNA: TGTGCCAGCAGCGCTAGGGTGTTGGGGCCCCAGCATTTT
J gene: TRBJ1-2; D gene: -; V gene: TRBV20-1; clone size: many; CDR3 protein: CSASKAGEDIGGYTF; CDR3 DNA: TGCAGTGCTAGTAAGGCAGGGGAAGATATAGGTGGCTACACCTTC
J gene: TRBJ1-1; D gene: -; V gene: TRBV2; clone size: many; CDR3 protein: CASSVGIDTEAFF; CDR3 DNA: TGTGCCAGCAGTGTAGGCATTGACACTGAAGCTTTCTTT
J gene: TRBJ1-5; D gene: -; V gene: TRBV12-3/TRBV12-4; clone size: many; CDR3 protein: CASSLEGDRNQPQHF; CDR3 DNA: TGTGCCAGCAGTTTAGAGGGAGACCGAAATCAGCCCCAGCATTTT
J gene: TRBJ1-1; D gene: -; V gene: TRBV5-1; clone size: many; CDR3 protein: CASWENTEAFF; CDR3 DNA: TGCGCCAGCTGGGAGAACACTGAAGCTTTCTTT
J gene: TRBJ2-7; D gene: -; V gene: TRBV25-1; clone size: few; CDR3 protein: CASSEFEGLGSYEQYF; CDR3 DNA: TGTGCCAGCAGTGAATTTGAGGGGCTCGGCTCCTACGAGCAGTACTTC
J gene: TRBJ1-2; D gene: TRBD1; V gene: TRBV7-8; clone size: many; CDR3 protein: CASSFAQGELDGYTF; CDR3 DNA: TGTGCCAGCAGCTTCGCACAGGGGGAATTAGATGGCTACACCTTC
J gene: TRBJ2-2; D gene: -; V gene: TRBV6-5; clone size: few; CDR3 protein: CASSLEVRTPGELFF; CDR3 DNA: TGTGCCAGCAGTCTCGAGGTTCGGACGCCCGGGGAGCTGTTTTTT
J gene: TRBJ1-3; D gene: -; V gene: TRBV29-1; clone size: few; CDR3 protein: CSVEVGVPGNTIYF; CDR3 DNA: TGCAGCGTTGAAGTAGGGGTACCTGGAAACACCATATATTTT
J gene: TRBJ2-7; D gene: TRBD1; V gene: TRBV20-1; clone size: many; CDR3 protein: CSADDRANSYEQYF; CDR3 DNA: TGCAGTGCTGACGACAGGGCCAACTCCTACGAGCAGTACTTC
J gene: TRBJ2-1; D gene: -; V gene: TRBV27; clone size: -; CDR3 protein: CASSPLSSTLSYNEQFF; CDR3 DNA: TGTGCCAGCAGTCCCTTGTCTAGCACCCTCTCCTACAATGAGCAGTTCTTC
J gene: TRBJ1-6; D gene: -; V gene: TRBV12-3/TRBV12-4; clone size: many; CDR3 protein: CASRGNRRRNSPLHF; CDR3 DNA: TGTGCCAGCAGGGGAAACAGGAGGCGAAATTCACCCCTCCACTTT
J gene: TRBJ1-1; D gene: -; V gene: TRBV7-9; clone size: -; CDR3 protein: CASSLWGRAFF; CDR3 DNA: TGTGCCAGCAGCTTATGGGGACGAGCTTTCTTT
J gene: TRBJ2-1; D gene: TRBD2; V gene: TRBV11-2; clone size: many; CDR3 protein: CASSPIRSGGAYNEQFF; CDR3 DNA: TGTGCCAGCAGCCCCATCAGGAGCGGGGGGGCCTACAATGAGCAGTTCTTC
J gene: TRBJ1-2; D gene: -; V gene: TRBV20-1; clone size: -; CDR3 protein: CSASRGTANYGYTF; CDR3 DNA: TGCAGTGCTAGTCGGGGAACGGCTAACTATGGCTACACCTTC
J gene: TRBJ2-4; D gene: TRBD2; V gene: TRBV2; clone size: many; CDR3 protein: CASSFAAAGVVQAKNIQYF; CDR3 DNA: TGTGCCAGCAGTTTCGCTGCAGCGGGAGTGGTGCAAGCCAAAAACATTCAGTACTTC
J gene: TRBJ1-1; D gene: -; V gene: TRBV12-3/TRBV12-4; clone size: many; CDR3 protein: CASSFEGAEAFF; CDR3 DNA: TGTGCCAGCAGTTTTGAGGGAGCTGAAGCTTTCTTT
J gene: TRBJ1-4; D gene: TRBD1; V gene: TRBV3-1; clone size: many; CDR3 protein: CASSQPGQENEKLFF; CDR3 DNA: TGTGCCAGCAGCCAGCCAGGACAGGAGAATGAAAAACTGTTTTTT
J gene: TRBJ2-3; D gene: -; V gene: TRBV6-2/TRBV6-3; clone size: many; CDR3 protein: CASSYGGATDTQYF; CDR3 DNA: TGTGCCAGCAGTTACGGGGGGGCCACAGATACGCAGTATTTT